Each of the 24 T cell receptor beta chains below was sequenced from the same sample in a study of cytomegalovirus exposure and HLA in healthy donors. 13 Jbeta primers and 60 Vbeta primers were used for the PCR. The protocol was immunoSEQ multiplex PCR, while the TCRdb copy is restricted to in-frame clones and leaves out a portion. The data show under 100,000 clones, around 77% seen once. Sequenced input: PBMCs. These receptors were collected from a man aged 50 to 59 in good health and CMV-seronegative.

This clone was picked up a small number of times. The rearrangement uses TRBV6-5 and TRBJ1-1, with 8 nucleotides matching TRBD1. The V and J ends lost 6 bases and 2 bases, in that order; junction bases with no gene match: 8. The CDR3 totals 15 residues. CDR1 MNHEY and CDR2 SVGAGI come from the germline V gene. Here the CDR3 DNA reads TGTGCCAGCAGCTTACAGGGGGGTCATAACACTGAAGCTTTCTTT. Its translation: CASSLQGGHNTEAFF.

The chain couples TRBV5-5 to TRBJ1-1, with D unresolved. CDR1 SGHKS and CDR2 YYEKEE come from the germline V gene (reference sequence). V was clipped by 1 base and J by 1 base, with 5 bases between them. The CDR3 runs 13 residues. The CDR3 sequence is CASSLRGNTEAFF. CDR3 nucleotide sequence: TGTGCCAGCAGCTTGCGGGGGAACACTGAAGCTTTCTTT.

The V gene is TRBV7-9, the J gene TRBJ2-7; D not certain. Trimming stripped 2 bases from V and 6 bases from J, with 20 bases between. Germline V gene sequence: CDR1 SEHNR, CDR2 FQNEAQ (reference sequence). The CDR3 totals 16 residues. CDR3 coding DNA: TGTGCCAGCAGCTTAATACAGCTACTGCCGAACGGCGAGCAGTACTTC. Translation gives CASSLIQLLPNGEQYF.

V gene TRBV19 combines with J gene TRBJ1-5; D remains ambiguous. CDR1 and CDR2 from the germline V gene are LNHDA and SQIVND (reference sequence). The CDR3 spans 15 residues. Trimming took off 3 bases at V and 6 bases at J, with 15 bases between the two ends. The CDR3: CASSIEASKGQPQHF. DNA of the CDR3: TGTGCCAGTAGTATCGAGGCCAGCAAAGGTCAGCCCCAGCATTTT.

The chain couples TRBV2 to TRBJ2-7, with D possibly matching TRBD2 (7 bases). V lost 7 bases, J lost 0 bases, and 16 bases lay in between. The CDR3 runs to 15 residues. Germline V CDR1 and CDR2: SNHLY, FYNNEI. The DNA of the CDR3 is TGTGCCAGCACCCTCGGGGCGGGGGCCTCCTACGAGCAGTACTTC. This translates into CASTLGAGASYEQYF.

The chain is built from TRBV7-2 and TRBJ2-5; no clear D gene. Near its end, the DNA agrees better with TRBJ2-7, so the J call may be wrong. Germline CDR1 SGHTA, CDR2 FQGNSA. CDR3 length equals 14 residues. Here the CDR3 reads CASSSDIIWGEQYF. CDR3 bases: TGTGCCAGCAGCTCCGACATCATATGGGGCGAGCAGTACTTC.

The chain uses TRBV9 and TRBJ2-1; 10 bases are a match to TRBD2. Germline-derived CDR1 and CDR2 are SGDLS and YYNGEE. V dropped 4 bases and J dropped 10; count of bases not matched to a gene: 2. This CDR3 contains 12 residues. Here the CDR3 DNA reads TGTGCCAGCAGCCCACTAGCGGGGGAGCAGTTCTTC. Its translation: CASSPLAGEQFF. Filled out from reference TRBV9 and TRBJ2-1, the complete variable domain reads DSGVTQTPKHLITATGQRVTLRCSPRSGDLSVYWYQQSLDQGLQFLIQYYNGEERAKGNILERFSAQQFPDLHSELNLSSLELGDSALYFCASSPLAGEQFFGPGTRLTVL.

V gene TRBV5-4 combines with J gene TRBJ2-5; a possible D gene is TRBD2 (5 bases). Trimming shortened V by 4 bases and J by 4 bases, and 20 bases separated the two germline ends. The germline V gene has CDR1 SGHNT and CDR2 YYREEE (reference sequence). The length of the CDR3 is 16 residues. CDR3 DNA sequence: TGTGCCAGCAGCCCCCGGGGTGGGCTAAACACAGAGACCCAGTACTTC. This codes for CASSPRGGLNTETQYF. Using reference TRBV5-4 and TRBJ2-5 for the parts outside the CDR3, the full variable domain is ETGVTQSPTHLIKTRGQQVTLRCSSQSGHNTVSWYQQALGQGPQFIFQYYREEENGRGNFPPRFSGLQFPNYSSELNVNALELDDSALYLCASSPRGGLNTETQYFGPGTRLLVL.

The CDR3 coding sequence is TGTGCCAGCAGCGACGGGACACGCAGCTCCTATAATTCACCCCTCCACTTT. Its protein is CASSDGTRSSYNSPLHF. The chain uses TRBV7-2 and TRBJ1-6; tentative D call: TRBD1 (6 bases). The CDR3 extends over 17 amino acids. V lost 5 bases to trimming and J lost 0 bases, with 14 bases between them. Per the germline V gene, CDR1 is SGHTA and CDR2 is FQGNSA.

The chain is built from TRBV28 and TRBJ2-5; 7 bases are a match to TRBD1. CDR1 and CDR2 from the germline V gene are MDHEN and SYDVKM. After removal of 4 bases from V and 4 bases from J, the junction contained 9 bases not matched to a gene. This CDR3 has 15 amino acids. DNA for the CDR3: TGTGCCAGCAGTTCCCCGACAGGGTTCGGAGAGACCCAGTACTTC. Translating gives CASSSPTGFGETQYF. Combining the CDR3 with reference TRBV28 and TRBJ2-5 gives the whole variable domain DVKVTQSSRYLVKRTGEKVFLECVQDMDHENMFWYRQDPGLGLRLIYFSYDVKMKEKGDIPEGYSVSREKKERFSLILESASTNQTSMYLCASSSPTGFGETQYFGPGTRLLVL.

The chain uses TRBV30 and TRBJ1-2; possibly TRBD1 for D (5 bases). In germline, CDR1 is GTSNPN, CDR2 SVGIG (reference sequence). Trimming took 7 bases from V and 4 from J, leaving 16 bases between them. The CDR3 runs to 13 residues. CDR3 residues: CAFDGRGFYGYTF. CDR3 nucleotide sequence: TGTGCCTTTGACGGGAGGGGCTTCTATGGCTACACCTTC.

This chain uses TRBV19 with TRBJ1-5; 7 nucleotides align to TRBD1. The junction had 12 bases not matched to a gene; V was cut back by 6 bases and J by 4 bases. The CDR3 is 16 amino acids. The germline V gene encodes CDR1 LNHDA and CDR2 SQIVND (reference sequence). CDR3 residues: CASSDSPGTANQPQHF. DNA for the CDR3: TGTGCCAGTAGCGATAGCCCGGGGACAGCGAATCAGCCCCAGCATTTT.

This clone occurred a few times. The DNA for the CDR3 is TGTGCCAGCTCACCGGCAGTAAACAGCTATGGCTACACCTTC. Translating gives CASSPAVNSYGYTF. The rearrangement links TRBV18 to TRBJ1-2; the D is unclear. V was trimmed by 3 bases and J by 4 bases, leaving 12 bases between them. The germline V gene has CDR1 KGHSH and CDR2 LQKENI. The CDR3 contains 14 residues. The full variable domain, rest sourced from reference TRBV18 and TRBJ1-2, is NAGVMQNPRHLVRRRGQEARLRCSPMKGHSHVYWYRQLPEEGLKFMVYLQKENIIDESGMPKERFSAEFPKEGPSILRIQQVVRGDSAAYFCASSPAVNSYGYTFGSGTRLTVV.

This clone was seen a single time. The sample holds other DNA sequences that translate to the same CDR3. The chain carries TRBV28 and TRBJ1-5; D possibly corresponds to TRBD1 (6 bases). CDR3 length: 15 residues. Germline V gene lookup returns CDR1 MDHEN and CDR2 SYDVKM. Trimming left V 6 bases short and J 0 bases short, with 12 bases between. CDR3: CASRGGTISNQPQHF. CDR3 coding DNA: TGTGCCAGCAGAGGTGGGACAATTAGCAATCAGCCCCAGCATTTT.

V and J are TRBV5-6 and TRBJ2-1, with a possible D match to TRBD1 (5 bases). Trimming stripped 1 base from V and 2 bases from J, with 7 bases between. This CDR3 is 14 amino acids long. Germline V gives CDR1 SGHDT, CDR2 YYEEEE. The CDR3 coding sequence is TGTGCCAGCAGCTTGCTGACAGCCTACAATGAGCAGTTCTTC. Translating it yields CASSLLTAYNEQFF.

The CDR3 protein is CAWSADRARGNTIYF. In DNA form, the CDR3 reads TGTGCCTGGAGCGCCGACAGGGCGCGGGGAAACACCATATATTTT. This chain connects TRBV30 to TRBJ1-3, with 7 bases fitting TRBD1. The V and J ends lost 3 bases and 4 bases, in that order; junction bases with no gene match: 9. Germline V CDR1 and CDR2: GTSNPN, SVGIG (reference sequence). This CDR3 comprises 15 residues.

The V gene is TRBV4-3, the J gene TRBJ1-5; no firm D call. The CDR3 is 15 residues long. CDR1 LGHNA and CDR2 YSLEER come from the germline V gene. Trimming left V 3 bases short and J 1 base short, with 10 bases between. The DNA of the CDR3 is TGCGCCAGCAGCCATACGATGGAGAGCAATCAGCCCCAGCATTTT. This gives the protein CASSHTMESNQPQHF.

The chain links TRBV4-3 to TRBJ1-2; TRBD1 matches 8 bases. Germline-derived CDR1 and CDR2 are LGHNA and YSLEER. V gave up 2 bases and J gave up 8 bases; unmatched junction bases: 4. This CDR3 comprises 13 residues. This CDR3 is CASSQLGQVGYTF. DNA of the CDR3: TGCGCCAGCAGCCAACTGGGACAGGTCGGCTACACCTTC.

CDR3 loop: CASSDRDRDYEQYF. CDR3 DNA: TGTGCCAGCAGTGACCGGGACAGGGACTACGAGCAGTACTTC. The chain links TRBV6-1 to TRBJ2-7; 9 bases are a match to TRBD1. Looked up from germline, CDR1 is MNHNS and CDR2 is SASEGT. J gave up 3 bases and V 3 bases, and 3 bases lay outside the gene matches. The CDR3 consists of 14 residues.

The chain joins TRBV7-6 to TRBJ2-1; D is perhaps TRBD2 (6 bases). The germline gives CDR1 SGHVS, CDR2 FNYEAQ. This CDR3 region has 17 residues. The V end lost 1 base, the J end lost 0 bases, and 13 bases lay between the germline ends. This CDR3 is CASSLGPGVSSYNEQFF. DNA for the CDR3: TGTGCCAGCAGCTTAGGTCCGGGGGTAAGCTCCTACAATGAGCAGTTCTTC.

The chain carries TRBV19 and TRBJ1-1, with D unclear. The CDR3 has 13 amino acids. Germline V gene data show CDR1 as LNHDA and CDR2 as SQIVND (reference sequence). Trimming stripped 1 base from V and 0 bases from J, with 3 bases between. This CDR3 reads CASSIGVNTEAFF. In nucleotides, the CDR3 is TGTGCCAGTAGTATAGGAGTGAACACTGAAGCTTTCTTT.

The chain joins TRBV10-1 to TRBJ1-1, with D unclear. CDR1 is WNHNN, CDR2 SYGVQD, per germline (reference sequence). Trimming cost V 4 bases and J 2 bases, with 8 bases left between them. There are 13 residues in the CDR3. The CDR3 DNA reads TGCGCCAGCAGTGCACAGCTTAACACTGAAGCTTTCTTT. Residues: CASSAQLNTEAFF.

This rearrangement joins TRBV6-5 to TRBJ2-7; no clear D. The CDR3 contains 10 residues. Germline V gene lookup returns CDR1 MNHEY and CDR2 SVGAGI. V gave up 5 bases and J gave up 7 bases, with 6 bases separating them. The CDR3 nucleotides read TGTGCCAGCAGTCGTGAGGAGCAGTACTTC. It encodes CASSREEQYF.

The chain combines TRBV9 with TRBJ2-5, with 9 bases fitting TRBD2. Germline CDR1 SGDLS, CDR2 YYNGEE. The CDR3 covers 16 residues. V was pared by 0 bases and J by 2 bases, with 5 bases of the junction left unmatched. In DNA form, the CDR3 reads TGTGCCAGCAGCGTAGGGGCGGGGGGGATTCAAGAGACCCAGTACTTC. This gives the protein CASSVGAGGIQETQYF. Drawing the rest from reference TRBV9 and TRBJ2-5, the complete variable domain is DSGVTQTPKHLITATGQRVTLRCSPRSGDLSVYWYQQSLDQGLQFLIQYYNGEERAKGNILERFSAQQFPDLHSELNLSSLELGDSALYFCASSVGAGGIQETQYFGPGTRLLVL.